These 32 T cell receptor beta chains were sequenced from one sample in a study of T cell changes during pregnancy in multiple sclerosis. Some clones are missing from TCRdb's copy, which holds only in-frame ones; the method was immunoSEQ multiplex PCR. The sample lists approximately 80,000 clones, 85% to 95% seen once, with 2% to 3% in the top ten. The material sequenced was peripheral blood, taken in the third trimester of pregnancy. The receptors derive from a female donor with multiple sclerosis, enrolled in a pregnancy study.

This clone was detected a few times. V usage is TRBV2 and J usage is TRBJ1-1; 8 positions agree with TRBD1. V gave up 5 bases and J gave up 1 base; unmatched junction bases: 6. CDR3 length equals 15 residues. Germline CDR1 and CDR2: SNHLY and FYNNEI. The CDR3 DNA sequence: TGTGCCAGCAGTACACCGGACAGGGAGAACACTGAAGCTTTCTTT. Translated: CASSTPDRENTEAFF.

The rearrangement joins TRBV13 to TRBJ2-7, with 7 bases lining up with TRBD1. This CDR3 is 14 amino acids long. V dropped 5 bases and J dropped 3; count of bases not matched to a gene: 7. Germline CDR1 is PRHDT and CDR2 is FYEKMQ (reference sequence). CDR3 in amino acids: CASSLQGRVYEQYF. CDR3 bases: TGTGCCAGCAGCCTACAGGGGAGAGTCTACGAGCAGTACTTC.

The J gene is TRBJ2-7, the V gene TRBV6-5; 8 bases match TRBD1. The V gene end was trimmed by 4 bases and the J gene end by 5 bases; junction bases not matched to a gene: 7. CDR3 length: 14 residues. Germline V gives CDR1 MNHEY, CDR2 SVGAGI. The CDR3 nucleotides are TGTGCCAGCAGTTGGACGCCGGACAGGGACGAGCAGTACTTC. Its translation: CASSWTPDRDEQYF.

The CDR3 DNA reads as TGTGCCAGTAGTACAAGCCCGGGGTTAGGTGAAGCTTTCTTT. Translated: CASSTSPGLGEAFF. The chain carries TRBV19 and TRBJ1-1; D gene unclear. The CDR3 spans 14 residues. The ends were cut back, 4 bases at V and 7 bases at J, with 16 bases in the middle. Germline CDR1 is LNHDA and CDR2 is SQIVND (reference sequence). The variable domain in full, completed from reference TRBV19 and TRBJ1-1, reads DGGITQSPKYLFRKEGQNVTLSCEQNLNHDAMYWYRQDPGQGLRLIYYSQIVNDFQKGDIAEGYSVSREKKESFPLTVTSAQKNPTAFYLCASSTSPGLGEAFFGQGTRLTVV.

V and J are TRBV5-8 and TRBJ1-2; D unresolved. CDR3 length: 13 amino acids. Germline CDR1 and CDR2: SGHTS and YDEGEE. V lost 3 bases and J 4 bases, leaving 10 bases between the germline ends. The CDR3 region is CASSYTGGYGYTF. The CDR3 bases are TGTGCCAGCAGCTACACGGGAGGCTATGGCTACACCTTC.

This chain joins TRBV27 and TRBJ2-3; 9 positions match TRBD2. V shed 5 bases and J 1 base; nucleotides not matched to a gene: 4. This CDR3 comprises 15 residues. Per germline, CDR1 MNHEY and CDR2 SMNVEV (reference sequence). CDR3 sequence (DNA): TGTGCCAGCAGTCTTTTAGCGGGGGGCACAGATACGCAGTATTTT. It codes for CASSLLAGGTDTQYF.

The chain employs TRBV7-6 and TRBJ2-7; a possible D gene is TRBD1 (5 bases). Deletions cut 3 bases from V and 6 bases from J, with 15 bases between. Germline CDR1 is SGHVS and CDR2 is FNYEAQ. The CDR3 runs 14 residues. The CDR3 coding sequence is TGTGCCAGCAGCTTTGGCAGGGCAGGTGGCGAGCAGTACTTC. Its protein product is CASSFGRAGGEQYF.

The chain joins TRBV29-1 to TRBJ2-1; 7 bases match TRBD1. After removal of 0 bases from V and 5 bases from J, the junction contained 16 bases not matched to a gene. CDR3 length equals 18 residues. CDR1 is SQVTM and CDR2 is ANQGSEA in the germline V gene. The CDR3: CSVEEIETGRLLDNEQFF. As DNA, the CDR3 is TGCAGCGTTGAAGAGATCGAGACAGGGAGACTACTGGACAATGAGCAGTTCTTC.

This chain connects TRBV9 to TRBJ2-1; 13 bases match TRBD2. Germline trimming cut 4 bases from V and 5 bases from J; bases unmatched to any gene: 6. The CDR3 loop spans 16 amino acids. Per germline, CDR1 SGDLS and CDR2 YYNGEE. The CDR3 here is CASSTRTSGGHNEQFF. The CDR3 coding sequence is TGTGCCAGCAGCACCCGGACTAGCGGGGGACACAATGAGCAGTTCTTC.

This clone has a single count. The rearrangement uses TRBV11-2 and TRBJ1-5; weak D call: TRBD1 (6 bases). CDR1 SGHAT and CDR2 FQNNGV come from the germline V gene. This CDR3 region has 11 residues. The V gene lost 3 bases and the J gene lost 11 bases, with 8 bases spanning the gap. CDR3 residues: CASSLDSTQHF. CDR3 coding DNA: TGTGCCAGCAGCTTGGACAGTACCCAGCATTTT.

The chain combines TRBV7-8 with TRBJ1-3; 7 bases agree with TRBD1. This CDR3 is 19 amino acids long. V shed 3 bases, J shed 0 bases, and the junction held 14 bases outside the gene matches. CDR1 is SGHVS, CDR2 FQNEAQ, per germline. CDR3 sequence (DNA): TGTGCCAGCAGCTTGCCGGACTACGGACAGGTTAACTCTGGAAACACCATATATTTT. It encodes CASSLPDYGQVNSGNTIYF.

The chain recombines TRBV29-1 with TRBJ2-1; perhaps TRBD1 as D (5 bases). There are 14 residues in the CDR3. The germline V gene has CDR1 SQVTM and CDR2 ANQGSEA. The germline V and J ends were trimmed by 5 bases and 2 bases, with 13 bases remaining between them. In DNA form, the CDR3 reads TGCAGCGTTCTCCCGGACACAGCCTACAATGAGCAGTTCTTC. Protein: CSVLPDTAYNEQFF.

This chain uses TRBV6-5 with TRBJ1-2; D is ambiguous. V was shortened by 5 bases and J by 4 bases, with 14 bases between the two germline ends. From germline, CDR1 is MNHEY and CDR2 SVGAGI. The CDR3 runs to 14 residues. The DNA for the CDR3 is TGTGCCAGCAGTCTTGCGGAGCTGGGCTATGGCTACACCTTC. This encodes CASSLAELGYGYTF.

A single count supports this clone. V gene TRBV6-1 combines with J gene TRBJ2-1; TRBD2 matches at 9 bases. This CDR3 has 18 amino acids. J gave up 7 bases and V 2 bases, and 15 bases lay outside the gene matches. The V gene's germline CDR1 is MNHNS and CDR2 SASEGT. The CDR3 here is CASSEPLGGGDLGNEQFF. Here the CDR3 DNA reads TGTGCCAGCAGTGAACCCCTTGGCGGGGGGGATCTTGGTAATGAGCAGTTCTTC.

This rearrangement joins TRBV5-1 to TRBJ1-1; 7 bases line up with TRBD1. J lost 4 bases, V lost 0 bases, and 6 bases had no gene match. Per germline, CDR1 SGHRS and CDR2 YFSETQ. This CDR3 comprises 15 residues. DNA for the CDR3: TGCGCCAGCAGCTTGGACAGGGGTAAAGGCACTGAAGCTTTCTTT. This codes for CASSLDRGKGTEAFF.

As regards this clone: Different DNA sequences within this sample yield the same CDR3. The V call is TRBV13, the J call TRBJ2-1, with D unresolved. V lost 0 bases to trimming and J lost 7 bases, with 4 bases between them. The CDR3 totals 12 residues. The germline CDR1 and CDR2 sequences are PRHDT and FYEKMQ (reference sequence). Here the CDR3 reads CASSLGRNEQFF. The CDR3 nucleotides are TGTGCCAGCAGCTTAGGCCGGAATGAGCAGTTCTTC. Full variable domain (outside the CDR3, taken from reference TRBV13 and TRBJ2-1): AAGVIQSPRHLIKEKRETATLKCYPIPRHDTVYWYQQGPGQDPQFLISFYEKMQSDKGSIPDRFSAQQFSDYHSELNMSSLELGDSALYFCASSLGRNEQFFGPGTRLTVL.

The genes are TRBV6-5 and TRBJ2-7, with 10 nucleotides matching TRBD1. Germline CDR1 MNHEY, CDR2 SVGAGI. With V trimmed by 6 bases and J by 6 bases, 8 bases remained unmatched. The CDR3 is 14 amino acids. CDR3 sequence: CASRLGQGSSEQYF. DNA of the CDR3: TGTGCCAGCAGGCTGGGACAGGGGTCCAGCGAGCAGTACTTC.

V gene TRBV6-4 combines with J gene TRBJ1-6; unclear D gene. Germline CDR1 MRHNA, CDR2 SNTAGT. The CDR3 extends over 13 amino acids. V dropped 6 bases and J dropped 7 bases, with 10 bases sitting between them. The DNA for the CDR3 is TGTGCCAGCAGCGCAAACCGGAATTCACCCCTCCACTTT. Protein: CASSANRNSPLHF.

This sequence joins TRBV11-1 and TRBJ2-2; D gene uncertain. Trimming cost V 7 bases and J 10 bases, with 16 bases left between them. Germline assignment: CDR1 SGHAT and CDR2 FQDESV (reference sequence). This CDR3 has 13 amino acids. This chain's CDR3 is CASNKWADKELFF. The CDR3 nucleotides are TGTGCCAGCAATAAGTGGGCCGACAAGGAGCTGTTTTTT.

The V gene is TRBV7-9, the J gene TRBJ1-2; possibly TRBD1 for D (5 bases). CDR1 and CDR2 (germline): SEHNR, FQNEAQ (reference sequence). The germline V and J ends were trimmed by 2 bases and 7 bases, with 11 bases remaining between them. This CDR3 has 13 residues. The CDR3 DNA is TGTGCCAGCAGCTTATCGGGGGAGGGTGGCTACACCTTC. Amino acids: CASSLSGEGGYTF. Full variable domain (outside the CDR3, taken from reference TRBV7-9 and TRBJ1-2): DTGVSQNPRHKITKRGQNVTFRCDPISEHNRLYWYRQTLGQGPEFLTYFQNEAQLEKSRLLSDRFSAERPKGSFSTLEIQRTEQGDSAMYLCASSLSGEGGYTFGSGTRLTVV.

The rearrangement joins TRBV6-5 to TRBJ2-7, with 7 positions matching TRBD1. CDR1 and CDR2 from the germline V gene are MNHEY and SVGAGI. V shed 6 bases, J shed 3 bases, and the junction held 8 bases outside the gene matches. CDR3 size: 14 residues. The CDR3: CASSTSGGIYEQYF. The CDR3 nucleotides are TGTGCCAGCAGCACCTCAGGGGGAATCTACGAGCAGTACTTC.

In this sample, this clone turned up once. The chain employs TRBV5-1 and TRBJ2-1, with 7 bases lining up with TRBD2. V lost 9 bases and J lost 2; bases outside the gene matches: 5. This CDR3 contains 13 residues. Per germline, CDR1 SGHRS and CDR2 YFSETQ. The CDR3 nucleotides read TGCGCCACCTCCGGGACTACCTACAATGAGCAGTTCTTC. As protein: CATSGTTYNEQFF.

This clone was detected once. The rearrangement links TRBV6-6 to TRBJ2-7; TRBD2 matches at 14 bases. Germline V gene sequence: CDR1 MNHNY, CDR2 SVGAGI (reference sequence). The CDR3 is 16 amino acids. V dropped 5 bases and J dropped 2; count of bases not matched to a gene: 5. The CDR3 spells CASSGLAGGTTYEQYF. The CDR3, as DNA: TGTGCCAGCAGTGGACTAGCGGGGGGAACTACCTACGAGCAGTACTTC.

For this clone: At one end the junction does not follow the germline gene, possibly because of a read error. The CDR3 sequence is CASSQRISTDAQYF. As DNA, the CDR3 is TGTGCCAGCTCACAACGGATAAGCACAGATGCGCAGTATTTT. The rearrangement joins TRBV18 to TRBJ2-3; D gene uncertain. Germline CDR1 is KGHSH and CDR2 is LQKENI. The CDR3 covers 14 residues.

The chain uses TRBV6-7 and TRBJ2-7, with D possibly TRBD1 on 5 matching bases. TRBV6-7 is classed as an ORF, of uncertain function. The CDR3 contains 15 residues. Deletions cut 0 bases from V and 5 bases from J, with 14 bases between. CDR3 loop: CASSYSTCTGHEQYF. For the CDR3, the DNA is TGTGCCAGCAGTTACTCGACGTGCACAGGCCACGAGCAGTACTTC.

This chain joins TRBV7-3 and TRBJ2-7; D possibly corresponds to TRBD2 (6 bases). Looked up from germline, CDR1 is SGHTA and CDR2 is FQGTGA. This CDR3 region has 14 residues. Trimming left V 4 bases short and J 5 bases short, with 15 bases between. The CDR3 DNA reads as TGTGCCAGCAGCTCCGTTGGAGGGGTGGACGAGCAGTACTTC. Translation gives CASSSVGGVDEQYF. The variable domain in full, with the rest retrieved from reference TRBV7-3 and TRBJ2-7, is GAGVSQTPSNKVTEKGKYVELRCDPISGHTALYWYRQSLGQGPEFLIYFQGTGAADDSGLPNDRFFAVRPEGSVSTLKIQRTERGDSAVYLCASSSVGGVDEQYFGPGTRLTVT.

Written as DNA, the CDR3 is TGTGCCATCAGTGAGGCGCGAATGAGTGAAGGCTACACCTTC. This translates into CAISEARMSEGYTF. The V gene is TRBV10-3, the J gene TRBJ1-2; D gene uncertain. The CDR3 consists of 14 residues. Germline lookup yields CDR1 ENHRY and CDR2 SYGVKD. The ends were cut back, 2 bases at V and 8 bases at J, with 15 bases in the middle.

V usage is TRBV23-1 and J usage is TRBJ2-5; a possible D gene is TRBD1 (5 bases). TRBV23-1 is an open reading frame whose function is uncertain. The CDR3 spans 16 residues. Trimming pared 0 bases from V and 5 bases from J, leaving 16 bases between. The CDR3 loop reads CASSQSTPRAGETQYF. For the CDR3, the DNA is TGCGCCAGCAGTCAATCAACACCCCGGGCAGGGGAGACCCAGTACTTC.

In its sample, this clone ranks as medium-sized. The sample contains more than one DNA sequence encoding this CDR3. The chain employs TRBV4-2 and TRBJ2-3; TRBD2 matches at 8 bases. There are 15 residues in the CDR3. The junction had 3 bases not matched to a gene; V was cut back by 0 bases and J by 4 bases. Per germline, CDR1 LGHNA and CDR2 YNFKEQ. CDR3 amino acids: CASSQDRGGPDTQYF. CDR3 coding DNA: TGTGCCAGCAGCCAAGATCGGGGGGGCCCAGATACGCAGTATTTT.

This clone was seen once. The gene calls are TRBV2 and TRBJ1-2; tentative D call: TRBD1 (6 bases). The CDR3 is 12 amino acids. V lost 3 bases to trimming and J lost 14 bases, with 16 bases between them. Germline V lookup: CDR1 SNHLY, CDR2 FYNNEI. CDR3 region: CASSEVQGRCTF. In DNA, the CDR3 is TGTGCCAGCAGTGAGGTACAGGGCAGATGTACCTTC.

J is TRBJ1-5 and V is TRBV7-9; D may be TRBD1 (5 bases). CDR1 and CDR2 from the germline V gene are SEHNR and FQNEAQ (reference sequence). V lost 5 bases, J lost 5 bases, and 7 bases lay in between. This CDR3 spans 12 amino acids. CDR3 sequence: CASSRGDQPQHF. The CDR3 DNA is TGTGCCAGCAGCCGGGGGGATCAGCCCCAGCATTTT.

This chain links TRBV5-1 with TRBJ2-3; D may be TRBD2 (6 bases). Germline loops: CDR1 SGHRS, CDR2 YFSETQ. Trimming took off 0 bases at V and 6 bases at J, with 17 bases between the two ends. The CDR3 spans 16 residues. The CDR3: CASSLAGEVGPDTQYF. The CDR3, as DNA: TGCGCCAGCAGCTTGGCCGGGGAGGTGGGTCCGGATACGCAGTATTTT.